Shown below are 7 T cell receptor beta chains from a single sample sequenced in a study of response to subunit inactivated influenza vaccine (dated by TCRdb to the late 2010s). Receptor amplification or capture employed RT-PCR. Sequencing instrument: Illumina HiSeq 2500. TCRdb reprocessed the public reads (quality trimming at Q25 with fastp, clone calling with MiXCR) and kept in-frame beta chains. Every entry covers one CDR3 protein and lists the most common genes and DNA from its rows. The sample data list over 150,000 distinct CDR3 sequences, and roughly 8.7% of these were observed just once. The top ten clones comprise roughly 11% of the sample. Here the sequenced sample was non-naive T cells sorted from PBMCs, taken on the day of vaccination. The sample's cell subset or site label, decoded: memory T cell fraction. These receptors all stem from a man in his fifties or sixties who received an inactivated influenza vaccine. Donor details come from another sample of the same person, matched by shared clones.

The chain has TRBV20-1 and TRBJ1-2; a weak D match, TRBD1 (6 bases). Per the germline V gene, CDR1 is DFQATT and CDR2 is SNEGSKA (reference sequence). The CDR3 sequence is 13 residues long. The V end was cut by 4 bases, the J end by 6 bases, with 15 bases between. The chain's CDR3 is CSAISRTVDGYTF. The CDR3 region has the DNA TGCAGTGCTATCTCCCGGACAGTGGATGGCTACACCTTC.

This clonotype was detected many times. The chain has TRBV4-3 and TRBJ1-1; the D is unclear. Per germline, CDR1 LGHNA and CDR2 YSLEER. The CDR3 is 16 residues long. Trimming removed 0 bases at V and 4 bases at J, with 15 bases between. CDR3 coding DNA: TGCGCCAGCAGCCAAGAGTCGGCCTTTTGGGGCACTGAAGCTTTCTTT. Amino acids: CASSQESAFWGTEAFF.

Only a few counts were recorded for this clonotype. The chain carries TRBV6-2 or TRBV6-3 and TRBJ2-7; TRBD2 aligns across 13 bases. The CDR3 has 20 residues. V lost 2 bases, J lost 0 bases, and 13 bases stayed unmatched. Germline CDR1 reads MNHEY; CDR2 reads SVGEGT. DNA for the CDR3: TGTGCCAGCAGTTACCCGGGAAGACTAGCGGGGGGCCGTTTCTCCTACGAGCAGTACTTC. Its translation is CASSYPGRLAGGRFSYEQYF.

The table lists this clonotype with many counts. This chain uses TRBV5-1 with TRBJ2-1, with 7 bases matching TRBD2. In germline, CDR1 is SGHRS, CDR2 YFSETQ. V lost 1 base to trimming and J lost 0 bases; unmatched junction nucleotides: 1. The CDR3 has 15 amino acids. CDR3 nucleotide sequence: TGCGCCAGCAGCTTGACTAGCGACTCCTACAATGAGCAGTTCTTC. Amino acid sequence: CASSLTSDSYNEQFF.

This clonotype was counted between two and nine times. This rearrangement joins TRBV6-1 to TRBJ2-7; 10 bases fit TRBD1. Germline loops: CDR1 MNHNS, CDR2 SASEGT. Trimming at V came to 5 bases and at J to 2 bases, leaving 3 bases not matched to a gene. The CDR3 sequence is 14 residues long. The DNA for the CDR3 is TGTGCCAGCAGTCAAGGACAGGGGGCCTACGAGCAGTACTTC. It specifies CASSQGQGAYEQYF.

Only a few counts were recorded for this clonotype. V and J are TRBV7-9 and TRBJ2-1, with 10 bases matching TRBD2. CDR1 is SEHNR, CDR2 FQNEAQ, per germline (reference sequence). This CDR3 has 17 amino acids. The V gene end was trimmed by 3 bases and the J gene end by 10 bases; junction bases not matched to a gene: 15. The CDR3: CASSFYLASGRLWEQFF. CDR3 DNA sequence: TGTGCCAGCAGCTTTTATCTGGCTAGCGGGAGATTGTGGGAGCAGTTCTTC.

The CDR3 loop is CASSLLAGGPYEQYF. CDR3 nucleotides: TGTGCCAGCAGTTTATTGGCGGGGGGGCCCTACGAGCAGTACTTC. This chain joins TRBV27 and TRBJ2-7; 9 bases align to TRBD2. The CDR3 has 15 amino acids. CDR1 is MNHEY, CDR2 SMNVEV, per germline (reference sequence). V lost 1 base to trimming and J lost 2 bases; unmatched junction nucleotides: 3.